The subject of this entry is one T cell receptor (beta chain). Its antigen is currently unknown. The sample comes from a study of cytomegalovirus exposure and HLA in healthy donors. Findings and limits, study-wide: Reports showed the classifier diagnosing cytomegalovirus status with high specificity and sensitivity. Later, TCR association rates were found to vary by HLA locus, highest for DRB1 and lowest for HLA-C. Accurate prediction of HLA-A and HLA-B alleles (for most subjects) was reportedly achieved from TCR beta sequences. Using a false discovery rate of 0.05, a later analysis showed that 16,951 TCR beta sequences were associated with HLA alleles.

The primer mix had 60 Vbeta and 13 Jbeta primers. Generated by immunoSEQ multiplex PCR, the TCRdb table keeps only in-frame clones and is missing some. The sample consists of around 150,000 clones, approximately 85% of them appearing once. J was trimmed by 4 bases and V by 2 bases; bases with no gene match: 2. Germline CDR1 and CDR2: MNHEY and SMNVEV (reference sequence). The CDR3 length is 15 residues. The sequence was collected from a man between 50 and 59 years old in good health and CMV-seropositive. The V and J genes are TRBV27 and TRBJ2-1; 10 bases are a match to TRBD2. Sequencing was done on a sample of PBMCs. DNA of the CDR3: TGTGCCAGCAGTTTAGGGACTAGCGCTTACAATGAGCAGTTCTTC. The encoded protein is CASSLGTSAYNEQFF.